This TCR beta chain was sequenced during a study of cytomegalovirus exposure and HLA in healthy donors. The study, taken as a whole, reports: The productive fraction for most TCR beta V segments was about 87% or about 30% in an earlier analysis. Later analysis identified a missense DCLRE1C variant that was linked to TCR beta V- and J-gene trimming. Immune exposure information available was restricted to CMV serostatus.

Germline V gene lookup returns CDR1 SEHNR and CDR2 FQNEAQ (reference sequence). The CDR3 covers 16 residues. The trim removed 5 bases at V and 7 bases at J, leaving 7 bases unmatched. Concerning this clone itself: Its specificity is unknown.

PCR primers comprised 60 Vbeta and 13 Jbeta primers. As originally analysed: Counted up in a later analysis, unique TCR beta chains came to around 80 million, with 9.5 million to 13 million shared. Only in-frame clones appear in the TCRdb table, and some are missing; sequencing was by immunoSEQ multiplex PCR. V and J calls and clone size follow that table, whereas D and trimming were derived from the DNA. The sample yields around 180,000 clones, 75% to 85% seen once. Sample: PBMCs. The sequence derives from a woman between 18 and 30 years old in good health and CMV-seropositive. The chain uses TRBV7-9 and TRBJ2-1, with 14 bases fitting TRBD2. Written as DNA, the CDR3 is TGTGCCAGCAGCCCAAGGACTAGCGGGGGGTGGAATGAGCAGTTCTTC. It encodes CASSPRTSGGWNEQFF.